The next 2 T cell receptor beta chains were all read from a single sample in a study of T cell repertoires in cytomegalovirus infection. MiXCR, applied by TCRdb to the reads, yields one record per CDR3 protein. The sample consists of 200,000 to 250,000 distinct CDR3 sequences, more than 9% of them appearing once. Input material: PBMCs. All receptors come from a human donor in good health (CMV status not recorded). Some clones in this sample may be carry-over from other donors' samples.

This clonotype was recorded at least ten times. This rearrangement joins TRBV6-6 to TRBJ2-6; 8 bases fit TRBD1. The junction had 3 bases not matched to a gene; V was cut back by 2 bases and J by 0 bases. Germline V CDR1 and CDR2: MNHNY, SVGAGI (reference sequence). The CDR3 covers 17 residues. CDR3 in amino acids: CASSYPGGFSGANVLTF. CDR3 DNA: TGTGCCAGCAGTTACCCAGGGGGCTTCTCTGGGGCCAACGTCCTGACTTTC.

This clonotype has at least ten counts. The rearrangement joins TRBV29-1 to TRBJ1-4, with D unresolved. CDR1 and CDR2 from the germline V gene are SQVTM and ANQGSEA. This CDR3 has 13 amino acids. The ends were cut back, 7 bases at V and 0 bases at J, with 9 bases in the middle. CDR3 DNA sequence: TGCAGCGGGGGAGAGTCAACTAATGAAAAACTGTTTTTT. It specifies CSGGESTNEKLFF.